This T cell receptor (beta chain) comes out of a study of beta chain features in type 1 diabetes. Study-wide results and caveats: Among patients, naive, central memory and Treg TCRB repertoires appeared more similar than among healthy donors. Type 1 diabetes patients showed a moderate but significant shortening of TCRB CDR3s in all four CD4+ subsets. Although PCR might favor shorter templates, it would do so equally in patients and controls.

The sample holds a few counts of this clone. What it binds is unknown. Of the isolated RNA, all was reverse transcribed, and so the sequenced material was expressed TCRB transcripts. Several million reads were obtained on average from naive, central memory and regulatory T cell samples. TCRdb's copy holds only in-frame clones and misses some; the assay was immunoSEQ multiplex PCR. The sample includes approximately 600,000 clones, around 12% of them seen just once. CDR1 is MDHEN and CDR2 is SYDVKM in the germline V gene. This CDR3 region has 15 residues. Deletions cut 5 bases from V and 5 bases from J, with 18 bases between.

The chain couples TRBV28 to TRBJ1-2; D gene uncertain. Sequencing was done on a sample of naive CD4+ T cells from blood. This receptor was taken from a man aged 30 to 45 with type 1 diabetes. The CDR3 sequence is CASSPSSGVWYGYTF. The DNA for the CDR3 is TGTGCCAGCAGTCCTAGCTCAGGCGTCTGGTATGGCTACACCTTC.